This record looks at one T cell receptor (beta chain) sequence and its context. What it binds is not known. This specimen belongs to a study of T cell responses to AZD1222 COVID-19 vaccine. Using immunoSEQ multiplex PCR, the repertoire was profiled, and TCRdb retains in-frame clones only, with some absent. The data hold more than 150,000 clones, with about 89% observed a single time. V lost 6 bases, J lost 4 bases, and 3 bases stayed unmatched. Germline V lookup: CDR1 MDHEN, CDR2 SYDVKM. The CDR3 runs 14 residues. Regarding the study as a whole: Spike-specific TCR breadth and depth both grew after two AZD1222 doses.

The chain combines TRBV28 with TRBJ1-2; the match to TRBD1 covers 12 bases. Here the sequenced sample was peripheral blood, taken 28 days after the second AZD1222 dose. This clonotype was sampled from an adult who received the AZD1222 COVID-19 vaccine. CDR3 residues: CASRGTGGFYGYTF. As DNA, the CDR3 is TGTGCCAGCAGGGGGACAGGGGGCTTCTATGGCTACACCTTC.